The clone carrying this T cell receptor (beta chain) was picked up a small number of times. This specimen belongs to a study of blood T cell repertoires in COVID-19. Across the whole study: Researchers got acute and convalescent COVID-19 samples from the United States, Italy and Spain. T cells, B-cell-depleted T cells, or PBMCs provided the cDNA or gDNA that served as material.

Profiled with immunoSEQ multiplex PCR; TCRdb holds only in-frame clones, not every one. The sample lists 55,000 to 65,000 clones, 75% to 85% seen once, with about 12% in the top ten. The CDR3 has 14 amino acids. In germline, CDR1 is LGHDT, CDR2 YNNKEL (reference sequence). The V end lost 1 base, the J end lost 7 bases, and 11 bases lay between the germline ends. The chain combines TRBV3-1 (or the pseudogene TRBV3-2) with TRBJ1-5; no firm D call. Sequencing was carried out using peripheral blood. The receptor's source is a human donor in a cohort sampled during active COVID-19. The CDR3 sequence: CASSQVREAQPQHF. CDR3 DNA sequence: TGTGCCAGCAGCCAAGTTAGGGAGGCGCAGCCCCAGCATTTT.